This paragraph reports one T cell receptor (beta chain). Antigen unknown. The trim removed 1 base at V and 12 bases at J, leaving 12 bases unmatched. This CDR3 spans 15 amino acids. The V gene's germline CDR1 is KGHSH and CDR2 LQKENI. Data came from immunoSEQ multiplex PCR; TCRdb stores just in-frame clones and leaves some out. The repertoire holds around 16,000 clones, with under 95% as singletons. These data are taken from a study of circulating and synovial CD4+ cells in juvenile arthritis. Notes on the study in general: Bulk blood CD4 samples held at least an order of magnitude more or fewer genomes than CPL. Bulk blood CD4 repertoires were more diverse than these.

Samples derive from patients with active juvenile idiopathic arthritis. V gene TRBV18 combines with J gene TRBJ2-1; the match to TRBD2 covers 7 bases. This clonotype was obtained from a human donor with juvenile idiopathic arthritis. Sequencing used CD4+ T cells from blood. The CDR3 loop reads CASSPLPAGPPGQFF. The CDR3 bases are TGTGCCAGCTCACCACTGCCAGCGGGGCCACCTGGGCAGTTCTTC.